This record concerns one T cell receptor (beta chain) sequence. As originally analysed: Counts of nucleated cells, estimated from reference gene primer amplification, were obtained. Sequenced by immunoSEQ multiplex PCR; TCRdb stores in-frame clones only, minus some. V and J calls and clone size are copied from that table; D and trimming were computed from the DNA. The repertoire has roughly 190,000 clones, roughly 86% of them found once; the top ten carry over 7%. The data belong to a study of blood T cell repertoires in COVID-19. Study-wide background: PBMCs, B-cell-depleted T cells, or T cells provided the cDNA or gDNA that made up the material.

Between the trimmed V and J ends, which lost 0 bases and 2 bases, there was a span of 8 bases. CDR1 is SGDLS and CDR2 is YYNGEE in the germline V gene. This CDR3 comprises 15 residues. This sequence originates from a woman of 80 years or more in a cohort sampled during active or convalescent COVID-19. Material for sequencing was peripheral blood. The V gene is TRBV9, the J gene TRBJ1-4, with no clear D. The CDR3, as DNA: TGTGCCAGCAGCGTAGCATTGGAGACTAATGAAAAACTGTTTTTT. Translated: CASSVALETNEKLFF.